The rows below give T cell receptor beta chains drawn from one sample of a study of cytomegalovirus exposure and HLA in healthy donors. Some clones are missing from TCRdb's copy, which holds only in-frame ones; the method was immunoSEQ multiplex PCR. The table for this sample gives approximately 120,000 clones. What was sequenced was PBMCs. These receptor sequences come from a man in his forties in good health and CMV-seronegative. The CDR3 runs from the conserved cysteine through the conserved F or W.

length | V | CDR3
16 | TRBV4-1 | CASSQPHTSASYEQYF
16 | TRBV7-7 | CASSASSGTGVQEQYF
12 | TRBV28 | CATKPSGWMLYF
15 | TRBV7-6 | CASESRGQGGETQYF
15 | TRBV7-2 | CASSLGGGKNYGYTF
12 | TRBV18 | CASSRGESEQFF
12 | TRBV6-5 | CASRGQGYEQYF
13 | TRBV5-4 | CASGYRGIYEQYF
13 | TRBV5-1 | CASSIGGGETQYF
13 | TRBV2 | CASSRQSNQPQHF
14 | TRBV28 | CASRSYGGSYEQYF
14 | TRBV11-3 | CASSKRGFGGELFF
15 | TRBV5-1 | CASSENSGTYNEQFF
15 | TRBV10-3 | CATDGGGTSPYEQYF
18 | TRBV7-8 | CASSLKWSSAGGVETQYF
15 | TRBV5-8 | CASSDQGWGTGELFF
14 | TRBV6-6 | CASGRAGPVDEQYF
15 | TRBV5-1 | CASSLGGAIPYEQYF
15 | TRBV6-1 | CATSHTGRVADTQYF
14 | TRBV13 | CASSLVGTDYEQYF
14 | TRBV2 | CASSDRQMNTEAFF
16 | TRBV27 | CASHPLPGQGYNEQFF
14 | TRBV6-5 | CASSSPGSYNEQFF